The present T cell receptor (beta chain) was sequenced within a study of cytomegalovirus exposure and HLA in healthy donors. Study summary: From some 180 million T cells, an earlier analysis saw around 120 million unique TCR beta sequences.

Details on this clone: One end of the junction varies from germline; a read error may be responsible.

The CDR3 contains 11 residues. The germline gives CDR1 ENHRY, CDR2 SYGVKD. The PCR had 60 Vbeta and 13 Jbeta primers. The table came from immunoSEQ multiplex PCR; TCRdb's copy has only in-frame clones and leaves some out. The data show 150,000 to 200,000 clones, 80% to 85% seen once. This receptor was obtained from a boy aged 5-17 years in good health and CMV-seronegative. Sequencing used PBMCs. The V and J genes are TRBV10-3 and TRBJ2-5; no firm D call. Near its end, the DNA agrees better with TRBJ2-7, so the J call may be wrong. The CDR3 loop is CAIREFYEQYF. CDR3 sequence (DNA): TGTGCCATCAGGGAGTTCTACGAGCAGTACTTC.